This TCR beta chain originates from a study of CD8+CD57+ T cells in acquired aplastic anemia. Using genomic DNA as the template, TCR beta VDJ and CDR3 profiling was carried out. One entry per CDR3 protein, called by TCRdb with MiXCR from the reads. This table holds 89,000 or so distinct CDR3 sequences, roughly two thirds found once. Individuals selected for sequencing had exhibited CD8+CD57+ cell expansion on flow cytometry. All patients were therapy-naive when blood was sampled. In its sample, this clonotype was seen many times. Its antigen remains unidentified. Germline CDR1 LNHDA, CDR2 SQIVND (reference sequence). The CDR3 has 15 residues. The V gene end was trimmed by 5 bases and the J gene end by 2 bases; junction bases not matched to a gene: 6. Study-wide points: The number of CD8+ CDR3 sequences shared by patients and controls was 25 to 35.

Sample: sorted CD4+, CD8+, or CD8+CD57+ T cells (not recorded which) from PBMCs. This chain links TRBV19 with TRBJ2-7; 10 nucleotides match TRBD2. This sequence was found in a human donor with aplastic anemia. The CDR3 protein is CASSSLAGATYEQYF. The DNA of the CDR3 is TGTGCCAGTAGTTCCCTAGCGGGGGCTACCTACGAGCAGTACTTC. The variable domain in full, completed from reference TRBV19 and TRBJ2-7, reads DGGITQSPKYLFRKEGQNVTLSCEQNLNHDAMYWYRQDPGQGLRLIYYSQIVNDFQKGDIAEGYSVSREKKESFPLTVTSAQKNPTAFYLCASSSLAGATYEQYFGPGTRLTVT.